A selection of T cell receptor beta chains follows, all from one sample in a study of STAT5B mutations in CD4+ large granular lymphocyte leukemia. This table comes from immunoSEQ multiplex PCR, and its TCRdb copy is limited to in-frame clones, with some not included. This table has tens of thousands of clones, roughly 84% appearing once. The material sequenced was CD4+ T cells from blood buffy coats. These receptors were obtained from a human donor in good health. Each CDR3 is given with its conserved first and last residue. Fields, in order: J gene, clone size, V gene, D gene, CDR3 length, CDR3 protein, CDR3 DNA. A D gene is named only where the DNA matches it firmly. Where a row states a size, it is once, few, many or the class of an expanded clone; other rows omit it.

J: TRBJ2-6; size: .; V: TRBV7-9; D: .; length: 16; CDR3: CASSTDWSSGANVLTF; DNA: TGTGCCAGCAGCACGGACTGGAGCTCTGGGGCCAACGTCCTGACTTTC
J: TRBJ2-7; size: .; V: TRBV5-1; D: .; length: 18; CDR3: CASSLLDASARSSYEQYF; DNA: TGCGCCAGCAGCCTACTGGACGCCTCAGCGAGATCCTCCTACGAGCAGTACTTC
J: TRBJ2-1; size: .; V: TRBV9; D: TRBD2; length: 14; CDR3: CASSPGTNYNEQFF; DNA: TGTGCCAGCAGCCCCGGGACTAACTACAATGAGCAGTTCTTC
J: TRBJ1-5; size: .; V: TRBV5-1; D: .; length: 14; CDR3: CASSLGGADQPQHF; DNA: TGCGCCAGCAGCTTGGGCGGGGCGGATCAGCCCCAGCATTTT
J: TRBJ1-1; size: .; V: TRBV11-2; D: TRBD1; length: 15; CDR3: CASSLGQGVRTEAFF; DNA: TGTGCCAGCAGCTTAGGCCAGGGGGTGAGGACTGAAGCTTTCTTT
J: TRBJ2-7; size: .; V: TRBV14; D: .; length: 12; CDR3: CASSPTHYEQYF; DNA: TGTGCCAGCAGCCCCACGCACTACGAGCAGTACTTC
J: TRBJ2-1; size: few; V: TRBV7-3; D: .; length: 13; CDR3: CASSLDPYNEQFF; DNA: TGTGCCAGCAGCTTAGATCCCTACAATGAGCAGTTCTTC
J: TRBJ1-6; size: .; V: TRBV5-1; D: .; length: 15; CDR3: CASSLWGSYNSPLHF; DNA: TGCGCCAGCAGCTTGTGGGGCTCCTATAATTCACCCCTCCACTTT
J: TRBJ2-7; size: .; V: TRBV7-7; D: .; length: 13; CDR3: CASSPGTLYEQYF; DNA: TGTGCCAGCAGCCCCGGGACCCTCTACGAGCAGTACTTC
J: TRBJ1-3; size: .; V: TRBV19; D: TRBD1; length: 16; CDR3: CASSPDRTSSGNTIYF; DNA: TGTGCCAGTAGTCCGGACAGGACGAGCTCTGGAAACACCATATATTTT
J: TRBJ2-2; size: .; V: TRBV6-1; D: .; length: 14; CDR3: CASSAQVRTGELFF; DNA: TGTGCCAGCAGTGCCCAGGTGCGCACCGGGGAGCTGTTTTTT
J: TRBJ2-5; size: .; V: TRBV6-1; D: TRBD1; length: 15; CDR3: CASRLEGQGGETQYF; DNA: TGTGCCAGCAGACTTGAGGGACAGGGGGGGGAGACCCAGTACTTC
J: TRBJ1-5; size: few; V: TRBV30; D: TRBD1; length: 13; CDR3: CAWSGQENQPQHF; DNA: TGTGCCTGGAGCGGACAGGAAAATCAGCCCCAGCATTTT
J: TRBJ1-2; size: .; V: TRBV6-6; D: TRBD1; length: 16; CDR3: CASIPNYAGQSYGYTF; DNA: TGTGCCAGCATCCCGAATTACGCGGGACAGAGCTATGGCTACACCTTC
J: TRBJ2-1; size: .; V: TRBV5-1; D: TRBD2; length: 15; CDR3: CASSLGSGAYNEQFF; DNA: TGCGCCAGCAGCTTGGGTAGCGGGGCTTACAATGAGCAGTTCTTC
J: TRBJ1-1; size: .; V: TRBV5-1; D: .; length: 13; CDR3: CASSLGVGSEAFF; DNA: TGCGCCAGCAGCTTGGGTGTGGGCTCTGAAGCTTTCTTT
J: TRBJ2-3; size: .; V: TRBV29-1; D: TRBD2; length: 14; CDR3: CSVETSGRSDTQYF; DNA: TGCAGCGTTGAGACTAGCGGGAGATCTGATACGCAGTATTTT
J: TRBJ1-1; size: .; V: TRBV5-1; D: .; length: 14; CDR3: CASSFQGGGTEAFF; DNA: TGCGCCAGCAGCTTTCAGGGTGGCGGCACTGAAGCTTTCTTT
J: TRBJ1-3; size: .; V: TRBV29-1; D: .; length: 12; CDR3: CSVLLPGDTIYF; DNA: TGCAGCGTCCTCCTCCCGGGTGACACCATATATTTT
J: TRBJ1-4; size: .; V: TRBV7-9; D: .; length: 15; CDR3: CASSLAWRGNEKLFF; DNA: TGTGCCAGCAGCTTAGCGTGGAGGGGGAATGAAAAACTGTTTTTT
J: TRBJ1-6; size: few; V: TRBV7-9; D: TRBD1; length: 14; CDR3: CASSKQGGNSPLHF; DNA: TGTGCCAGCAGCAAACAGGGGGGAAATTCACCCCTCCACTTT
J: TRBJ1-1; size: .; V: TRBV14; D: .; length: 14; CDR3: CASSQYRHLTEAFF; DNA: TGTGCCAGCAGCCAATACCGACATCTCACTGAAGCTTTCTTT
J: TRBJ2-5; size: few; V: TRBV14; D: .; length: 15; CDR3: CASSQELSSRETQYF; DNA: TGTGCCAGCAGCCAAGAATTGTCGAGCCGGGAGACCCAGTACTTC
J: TRBJ1-6; size: .; V: TRBV30; D: .; length: 15; CDR3: CAWTKTPRGNSPLHF; DNA: TGTGCCTGGACCAAAACCCCCAGGGGTAATTCACCCCTCCACTTT
J: TRBJ2-5; size: .; V: TRBV5-6; D: TRBD2; length: 16; CDR3: CASSLGVRGVGETQYF; DNA: TGTGCCAGCAGCTTGGGCGTGCGGGGGGTTGGGGAGACCCAGTACTTC
J: TRBJ1-3; size: .; V: TRBV9; D: .; length: 15; CDR3: CASSVGGREGNTIYF; DNA: TGTGCCAGCAGCGTAGGGGGGCGTGAGGGAAACACCATATATTTT
J: TRBJ1-2; size: .; V: TRBV19; D: TRBD1; length: 15; CDR3: CASSIGQGWDYGYTF; DNA: TGTGCCAGTAGTATCGGACAGGGCTGGGACTATGGCTACACCTTC
J: TRBJ1-2; size: .; V: TRBV28; D: TRBD1; length: 16; CDR3: CASSLSVGQGGYGYTF; DNA: TGTGCCAGCAGTTTATCCGTCGGACAGGGAGGGTATGGCTACACCTTC
J: TRBJ1-5; size: few; V: TRBV28; D: .; length: 15; CDR3: CASRGGTVIDQPQHF; DNA: TGTGCCAGCAGGGGCGGGACGGTGATTGATCAGCCCCAGCATTTT
J: TRBJ2-2; size: .; V: TRBV6-1; D: TRBD2; length: 17; CDR3: CASSATSGRAHAGELFF; DNA: TGTGCCAGCAGTGCGACTAGCGGGAGGGCCCATGCCGGGGAGCTGTTTTTT
J: TRBJ1-6; size: .; V: TRBV4-2; D: TRBD1; length: 17; CDR3: CASSHPAGTGGNSPLHF; DNA: TGTGCCAGCAGCCACCCGGCCGGGACAGGGGGGAATTCACCCCTCCACTTT